This TCR beta chain emerged from a study of OX40 agonist ivuxolimab in advanced cancers. In its sample, this clone was seen once. This CDR3 is built from 14 residues. Trimming removed 0 bases from V and 1 base from J, with 10 bases in between. CDR1 SQVTM and CDR2 ANQGSEA come from the germline V gene. Sequenced by immunoSEQ multiplex PCR; TCRdb stores in-frame clones only, minus some. Among 84,000 or so clones, 84% were seen once, and the ten largest hold about 2.7%. The genes are TRBV29-1 and TRBJ2-7, with D tentatively TRBD1 or TRBD2 (5 bases each). This TCR derives from an adult with an advanced solid tumor such as melanoma, head and neck, liver or kidney cancer. This specimen consisted of CD4+ or CD8+ T cells sorted from blood, obtained in a trial of the OX40 agonist ivuxolimab. CDR3 nucleotide sequence: TGCAGCGTTGAAGATGGGAGACAGTCCTACGAGCAGTACTTC. Residues: CSVEDGRQSYEQYF.